Shown below are 16 T cell receptor beta chains from a single sample sequenced in a study of shared clonotypes between healthy human individuals. Repertoires were generated with immunoSEQ multiplex PCR, while TCRdb's copy carries only in-frame clones and drops some. Found here are 1.5 million to 2.5 million clones, roughly 95% of them singletons; the top ten hold 0.9% to 1.5%. Terminally differentiated effector memory CD45RA+ cells were left out of the naive CD8 fraction, which was CD45RO-negative and positively selected for CCR7. The sequencing input was naive CD8+ T cells sorted from blood. The receptors here all came from a man between 18 and 29 years old in good health.

The J gene is TRBJ2-7, the V gene TRBV4-3, with a possible D match to TRBD2 (7 bases). CDR3 size: 15 residues. Looked up from germline, CDR1 is LGHNA and CDR2 is YSLEER. V lost 4 bases and J lost 3, with 16 bases in between. CDR3 residues: CASSRAGAYDYEQYF. The CDR3 nucleotides are TGCGCCAGCAGCCGGGCGGGGGCGTACGACTACGAGCAGTACTTC.

The chain links TRBV6-1 to TRBJ2-5; the D is unclear. Germline V gene data show CDR1 as MNHNS and CDR2 as SASEGT. The CDR3 has 14 residues. V gave up 7 bases and J gave up 2 bases, with 14 bases separating them. This CDR3 is CASIGVTVQETQYF. The DNA of the CDR3 is TGTGCCAGCATTGGTGTTACGGTACAAGAGACCCAGTACTTC.

The V gene is TRBV19, the J gene TRBJ1-1, with D possibly TRBD1 on 6 matching bases. Trimming removed 4 bases at V and 3 bases at J, with 12 bases between. Looked up from germline, CDR1 is LNHDA and CDR2 is SQIVND (reference sequence). There are 14 residues in the CDR3. CDR3 DNA: TGTGCCAGTAGTACAACAGGGTTGGACACTGAAGCTTTCTTT. As protein: CASSTTGLDTEAFF.

CDR3 amino acids: CASSPPDEMNTEAFF. DNA for the CDR3: TGCGCCAGCAGCCCCCCAGACGAAATGAACACTGAAGCTTTCTTT. V gene TRBV4-1 combines with J gene TRBJ1-1; no definite D call. Trimming took 4 bases from V and 0 from J, leaving 12 bases between them. The CDR3 has 15 residues. Germline CDR1 reads MGHRA; CDR2 reads YSYEKL.

Comment on this clone: The sample has other DNA sequences that encode this CDR3 too. The CDR3 bases are TGTGCCAGCAGCTTAGCAAGCTCCTACGAGCAGTACTTC. It codes for CASSLASSYEQYF. This chain uses TRBV7-6 with TRBJ2-7; D is unclear. With 0 bases removed from V and 0 bases from J, the gap between germline ends came to 3 bases. The CDR3 has 13 residues. Germline CDR1 reads SGHVS; CDR2 reads FNYEAQ. Looking up the rest from reference TRBV7-6 and TRBJ2-7 gives the full variable domain: GAGVSQSPRYKVTKRGQDVALRCDPISGHVSLYWYRQALGQGPEFLTYFNYEAQQDKSGLPNDRFSAERPEGSISTLTIQRTEQRDSAMYRCASSLASSYEQYFGPGTRLTVT.

The rearrangement joins TRBV15 to TRBJ2-2, with D uncertain. This CDR3 is 12 amino acids long. Germline V CDR1 and CDR2: LNHNV, YYDKDF (reference sequence). V lost 1 base and J 6 bases, leaving 3 bases between the germline ends. CDR3 nucleotides: TGTGCCACCAGCAGAGGATCCGGGGAGCTGTTTTTT. Translating gives CATSRGSGELFF.

This chain links TRBV28 with TRBJ1-5, with D maybe TRBD1 (5 bases). In germline, CDR1 is MDHEN, CDR2 SYDVKM. The CDR3 contains 15 residues. Trimming stripped 2 bases from V and 4 bases from J, with 12 bases between. The CDR3 DNA is TGTGCCAGCAGTTTAAGAGACAGCCTGAATCAGCCCCAGCATTTT. Translated: CASSLRDSLNQPQHF.

V and J are TRBV4-3 and TRBJ1-5; D might be TRBD1 (6 bases). V was clipped by 3 bases and J by 5 bases, with 20 bases between them. CDR1 is LGHNA, CDR2 YSLEER, per germline. The CDR3 is 17 amino acids. The CDR3 is CASSQYGGSSADQPQHF. The DNA of the CDR3 is TGCGCCAGCAGCCAGTACGGGGGCTCCAGCGCAGATCAGCCCCAGCATTTT.

The chain carries TRBV5-1 and TRBJ1-2; D remains ambiguous. CDR1 SGHRS and CDR2 YFSETQ come from the germline V gene. V lost 0 bases, J lost 0 bases, and 12 bases lay in between. This CDR3 comprises 16 residues. The chain's CDR3 is CASSLDREPANYGYTF. In DNA, the CDR3 is TGCGCCAGCAGCTTGGATCGAGAACCAGCTAACTATGGCTACACCTTC.

The sample holds one count of this clone. This sequence joins TRBV6-8 and TRBJ2-4; 7 bases are shared with TRBD1. CDR3 length equals 16 residues. The trim removed 3 bases at V and 1 base at J, leaving 6 bases unmatched. CDR1 and CDR2 from the germline V gene are MNHGY and SAAAGT. This chain's CDR3 is CASSYNRGRAKNIQYF. The CDR3, as DNA: TGTGCCAGCAGTTATAACAGGGGCAGGGCCAAAAACATTCAGTACTTC.

The chain links TRBV7-9 to TRBJ2-2; TRBD2 aligns across 7 bases. The CDR3 is 17 amino acids. Germline V gene lookup returns CDR1 SEHNR and CDR2 FQNEAQ (reference sequence). After removal of 3 bases from V and 2 bases from J, the junction contained 9 bases not matched to a gene. This CDR3 is CASSFLWSGENTGELFF. CDR3 coding DNA: TGTGCCAGCAGCTTCCTATGGAGCGGGGAAAACACCGGGGAGCTGTTTTTT.

CDR3 sequence: CSVEDRGRRETQYF. The DNA for the CDR3 is TGCAGCGTTGAAGACAGGGGGCGCAGAGAGACCCAGTACTTC. V gene TRBV29-1 combines with J gene TRBJ2-5, with TRBD1 identical over 8 bases. Germline V gene lookup returns CDR1 SQVTM and CDR2 ANQGSEA. The CDR3 has 14 amino acids. V shed 0 bases and J 4 bases; nucleotides not matched to a gene: 4.

This chain uses TRBV7-2 with TRBJ2-1; 8 bases agree with TRBD1. Germline lookup yields CDR1 SGHTA and CDR2 FQGNSA. The CDR3 runs 16 residues. Losses at the gene ends were 5 bases for V and 5 bases for J; bases not matched to a gene: 11. CDR3 residues: CASSPAGGGFDNEQFF. The CDR3 nucleotides read TGTGCCAGCAGCCCCGCAGGGGGCGGGTTCGACAATGAGCAGTTCTTC.

Details on this clone: This specimen includes other DNA sequences encoding the same CDR3. The chain links TRBV9 to TRBJ2-5; the D call may be TRBD1 or TRBD2 (5 bases each). This CDR3 spans 14 amino acids. Trimming took off 0 bases at V and 5 bases at J, with 11 bases between the two ends. The germline CDR1 and CDR2 sequences are SGDLS and YYNGEE. CDR3 protein: CASSVVGGEETQYF. The DNA of the CDR3 is TGTGCCAGCAGCGTAGTTGGGGGTGAGGAGACCCAGTACTTC.

The chain is built from TRBV20-1 and TRBJ1-2, with D unresolved. The V gene lost 1 base and the J gene lost 8 bases, with 8 bases spanning the gap. Germline V gene data show CDR1 as DFQATT and CDR2 as SNEGSKA (reference sequence). This CDR3 has 11 amino acids. The CDR3 here is CSARVLSGYTF. The CDR3 nucleotides are TGCAGTGCTAGAGTTTTGTCGGGCTACACCTTC.

This chain joins TRBV2 and TRBJ2-3; TRBD2 matches at 10 bases. Losses at the gene ends were 7 bases for V and 6 bases for J; bases not matched to a gene: 10. The CDR3 sequence is 15 residues long. Germline loops: CDR1 SNHLY, CDR2 FYNNEI. The CDR3 protein is CASTASGSGLDTQYF. The CDR3 coding sequence is TGTGCCAGCACCGCTAGCGGGAGTGGTTTGGATACGCAGTATTTT.